This T cell receptor (beta chain) was captured in a study of tumor and adjacent non-tumor tissue in lung cancer. Three rounds of nested PCR, following a modified ARM-PCR protocol, produced the TCRbeta library. TCRdb itself ran the multiplex PCR reads through MiXCR, one entry per CDR3 protein. The data contain around 57,000 distinct CDR3 sequences, about 56% of them singletons. The template was RNA from unsorted bulk tissue. This non-tumor lung sample came from over 3 cm beyond the tumor edge. The ends were cut back, 4 bases at V and 5 bases at J, with 12 bases in the middle. The CDR3 has 12 amino acids. The V gene's germline CDR1 is SQVTM and CDR2 ANQGSEA. At least ten counts were recorded for this clonotype.

J is TRBJ2-7 and V is TRBV29-1, with a possible D match to TRBD1 (6 bases). This clonotype originated in a man between 65 and 85 years old with non-small cell lung cancer. Source material: distant non-tumor lung tissue. CDR3 DNA sequence: TGCAGCGTTGTTGCAGGGGAAGACGAGCAGTACTTC. Translating it yields CSVVAGEDEQYF.